A single sample is the source of the 15 T cell receptor beta chains below, sequenced in a study of shared clonotypes between healthy human individuals. Some clones are missing from TCRdb's copy, which holds only in-frame ones; the method was immunoSEQ multiplex PCR. Of a few million clones in the sample, around 92% were seen once. Input material: naive CD4+ T cells from PBMCs. Subset of the sample: CD45RA+ positively selected. The receptor set was obtained from a man younger than 35 in good health. Some clones in this sample may be carry-over from other donors' samples.

The rearrangement links TRBV11-3 to TRBJ2-3; 8 nucleotides align to TRBD2. The germline V gene has CDR1 SGHNT and CDR2 YENEEA. The CDR3 has 16 residues. The V segment lost 1 base and the J segment 1 base; nucleotides outside the gene matches: 4. In DNA, the CDR3 is TGTGCCAGCAGCTTAGTGCGGGAGGCTGGCACAGATACGCAGTATTTT. Protein product: CASSLVREAGTDTQYF.

The chain joins TRBV18 to TRBJ2-1; TRBD2 matches 8 bases. The CDR3 is 15 amino acids. Germline V gene data show CDR1 as KGHSH and CDR2 as LQKENI. With 2 bases clipped from V and 6 bases from J, the junction kept 6 bases outside the gene matches. The CDR3 here is CASSPIAGQLNEQFF. The CDR3 nucleotides are TGTGCCAGCTCACCAATAGCGGGACAACTCAATGAGCAGTTCTTC.

The chain recombines TRBV23-1 with TRBJ2-5, with D perhaps TRBD1 (6 bases). TRBV23-1 is given ORF status, its function remaining uncertain. V dropped 6 bases and J dropped 3 bases, with 23 bases sitting between them. CDR3 length equals 17 residues. The chain's CDR3 is CASRPLNGQDSKETQYF. The CDR3 DNA reads TGCGCCAGCAGACCACTTAACGGTCAGGACAGCAAAGAGACCCAGTACTTC.

This chain links TRBV7-8 with TRBJ2-1, with D unclear. V was shortened by 4 bases and J by 2 bases, with 15 bases between the two germline ends. Germline V lookup: CDR1 SGHVS, CDR2 FQNEAQ. This CDR3 is 16 amino acids long. CDR3 protein: CASSSPLKRAYNEQFF. In nucleotides, the CDR3 is TGTGCCAGCAGCTCCCCCCTTAAGCGAGCCTACAATGAGCAGTTCTTC.

V is TRBV5-1 and J is TRBJ2-5, with D perhaps matching TRBD1 (6 bases). CDR1 SGHRS and CDR2 YFSETQ come from the germline V gene. Trimming stripped 4 bases from V and 2 bases from J, with 21 bases between. CDR3 size: 17 residues. The CDR3 protein is CASSPYRQGSEQETQYF. The CDR3 region has the DNA TGCGCCAGCAGCCCCTACCGGCAGGGGAGTGAGCAAGAGACCCAGTACTTC.

This chain uses TRBV7-3 with TRBJ2-2; no clear D. Trimming removed 4 bases from V and 6 bases from J, with 6 bases in between. This CDR3 contains 12 residues. Germline V gene lookup returns CDR1 SGHTA and CDR2 FQGTGA. The CDR3 sequence is CASSSYSGELFF. The DNA for the CDR3 is TGTGCCAGCAGCTCTTACTCCGGGGAGCTGTTTTTT.

V and J are TRBV18 and TRBJ2-5, with TRBD2 matching over 14 bases. The CDR3 covers 18 residues. Trimming removed 5 bases from V and 4 bases from J; junction bases left unmatched: 12. Per the germline V gene, CDR1 is KGHSH and CDR2 is LQKENI. The CDR3 region has the DNA TGTGCCAGCTCATCGTCCTGGGGACTAGCGGGAGTTCGAGAGACCCAGTACTTC. This encodes CASSSSWGLAGVRETQYF.

The V and J genes are TRBV6-5 and TRBJ1-1; tentatively, D is TRBD1 (5 bases). This CDR3 has 13 residues. Trimming removed 9 bases from V and 3 bases from J, with 14 bases in between. Germline values: CDR1 MNHEY, CDR2 SVGAGI. CDR3 DNA: TGTGCCAGTGCCAAGGGCAGGGACACTGAAGCTTTCTTT. Encoded protein: CASAKGRDTEAFF.

The chain carries TRBV20-1 and TRBJ2-5, with D possibly matching TRBD1 (5 bases). V dropped 6 bases and J dropped 1 base, with 6 bases sitting between them. The CDR3 sequence is 11 residues long. Germline CDR1 is DFQATT and CDR2 is SNEGSKA (reference sequence). CDR3: CSADSQETQYF. The CDR3 DNA is TGCAGTGCAGACAGCCAAGAGACCCAGTACTTC.

This clone was found a few times. V is TRBV4-1 and J is TRBJ1-2; D ambiguous. The CDR3 runs 13 residues. Per the germline V gene, CDR1 is MGHRA and CDR2 is YSYEKL. V was pared by 1 base and J by 8 bases, with 11 bases between. CDR3 nucleotides: TGCGCCAGCAGCCAAGTAGCGGTTGGCGGCTACACCTTC. It translates to CASSQVAVGGYTF.

V gene TRBV7-9 combines with J gene TRBJ2-2, with D possibly being TRBD2 (6 bases). Germline V CDR1 and CDR2: SEHNR, FQNEAQ (reference sequence). The length of the CDR3 is 15 residues. V lost 5 bases to trimming and J lost 4 bases, with 14 bases between them. The CDR3 region is CASSTNGGLTGELFF. DNA for the CDR3: TGTGCCAGCAGCACAAACGGGGGACTCACCGGGGAGCTGTTTTTT.

V and J are TRBV6-5 and TRBJ2-1; possible D gene TRBD2, 5 bases. CDR1 is MNHEY and CDR2 is SVGAGI in the germline V gene. Trimming removed 0 bases from V and 2 bases from J, with 11 bases in between. The CDR3 spans 16 residues. CDR3 bases: TGTGCCAGCAGTTACTCTGGAGGAGAAACCTACAATGAGCAGTTCTTC. Protein sequence: CASSYSGGETYNEQFF.

This rearrangement joins TRBV29-1 to TRBJ1-2, with 10 bases identical to TRBD1. Germline V gene lookup returns CDR1 SQVTM and CDR2 ANQGSEA. J lost 4 bases, V lost 6 bases, and 8 bases had no gene match. CDR3 length: 14 residues. This chain's CDR3 is CSVPRQGAGYGYTF. DNA for the CDR3: TGCAGCGTCCCCAGACAGGGGGCCGGCTATGGCTACACCTTC.

The rearrangement links TRBV27 to TRBJ2-5; D might be TRBD2 (5 bases). The germline V and J ends were trimmed by 8 bases and 0 bases, with 25 bases remaining between them. The CDR3 is 18 amino acids. Germline-derived CDR1 and CDR2 are MNHEY and SMNVEV (reference sequence). CDR3 amino acids: CASRGWLFEGRYQETQYF. The DNA of the CDR3 is TGTGCCAGCCGTGGATGGCTCTTCGAGGGTCGGTACCAAGAGACCCAGTACTTC.

This chain links TRBV2 with TRBJ2-1; 10 bases are shared with TRBD2. V was pared by 3 bases and J by 4 bases, with 6 bases of the junction left unmatched. The CDR3 extends over 16 amino acids. The germline CDR1 and CDR2 sequences are SNHLY and FYNNEI. The chain's CDR3 is CASSDDTSGAYNEQFF. As DNA, the CDR3 is TGTGCCAGCAGTGACGATACTAGCGGGGCTTACAATGAGCAGTTCTTC.